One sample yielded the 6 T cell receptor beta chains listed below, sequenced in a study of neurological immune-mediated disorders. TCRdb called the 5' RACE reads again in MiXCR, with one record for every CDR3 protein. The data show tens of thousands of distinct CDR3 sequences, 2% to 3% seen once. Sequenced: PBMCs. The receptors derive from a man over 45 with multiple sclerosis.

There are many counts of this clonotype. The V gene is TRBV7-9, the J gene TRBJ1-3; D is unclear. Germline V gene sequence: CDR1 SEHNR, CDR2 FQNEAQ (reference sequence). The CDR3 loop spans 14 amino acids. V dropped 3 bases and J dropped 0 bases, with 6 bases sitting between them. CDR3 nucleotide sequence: TGTGCCAGCAGCTTCGGTGGCTCTGGAAACACCATATATTTT. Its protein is CASSFGGSGNTIYF.

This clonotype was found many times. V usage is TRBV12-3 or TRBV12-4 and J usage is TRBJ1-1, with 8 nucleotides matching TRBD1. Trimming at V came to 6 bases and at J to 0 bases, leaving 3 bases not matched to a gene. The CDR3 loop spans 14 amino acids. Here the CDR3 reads CASRGQGLNTEAFF. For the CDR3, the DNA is TGTGCCAGCAGAGGACAGGGTTTGAACACTGAAGCTTTCTTT.

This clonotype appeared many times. The CDR3 sequence is CASSLGGGSVRGETQYF. CDR3 coding DNA: TGTGCCAGCAGCTTAGGTGGGGGGTCGGTCCGGGGAGAGACCCAGTACTTC. The J gene is TRBJ2-5, the V gene TRBV7-2, with D possibly being TRBD2 (6 bases). V lost 1 base and J 4 bases, leaving 19 bases between the germline ends. Germline lookup yields CDR1 SGHTA and CDR2 FQGNSA. This CDR3 region has 17 residues. The full variable domain, its missing parts supplied by reference TRBV7-2 and TRBJ2-5, is GAGVSQSPSNKVTEKGKDVELRCDPISGHTALYWYRQSLGQGLEFLIYFQGNSAPDKSGLPSDRFSAERTGGSVSTLTIQRTQQEDSAVYLCASSLGGGSVRGETQYFGPGTRLLVL.

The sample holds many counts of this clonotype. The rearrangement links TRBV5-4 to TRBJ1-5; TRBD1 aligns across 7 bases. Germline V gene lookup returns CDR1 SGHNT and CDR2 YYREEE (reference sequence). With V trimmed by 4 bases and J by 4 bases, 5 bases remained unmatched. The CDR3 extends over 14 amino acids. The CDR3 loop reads CASSNRDSNQPQHF. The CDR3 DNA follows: TGTGCCAGCAGCAACCGGGACAGTAATCAGCCCCAGCATTTT.

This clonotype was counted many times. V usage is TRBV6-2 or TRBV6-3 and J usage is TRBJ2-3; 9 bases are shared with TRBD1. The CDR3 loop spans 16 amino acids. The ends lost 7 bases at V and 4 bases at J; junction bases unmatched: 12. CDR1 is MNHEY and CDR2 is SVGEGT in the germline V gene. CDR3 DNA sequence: TGTGCCAGCACGCTTCGCCCGGGACAGGGAGCAGATACGCAGTATTTT. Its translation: CASTLRPGQGADTQYF.

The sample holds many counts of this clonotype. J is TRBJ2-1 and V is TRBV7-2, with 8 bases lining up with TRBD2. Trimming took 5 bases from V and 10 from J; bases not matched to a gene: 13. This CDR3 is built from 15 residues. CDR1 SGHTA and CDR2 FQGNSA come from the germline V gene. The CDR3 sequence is CASSIDIGGAREQFF. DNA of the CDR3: TGTGCCAGCAGCATAGATATCGGGGGGGCCAGGGAGCAGTTCTTC. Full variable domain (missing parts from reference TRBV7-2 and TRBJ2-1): GAGVSQSPSNKVTEKGKDVELRCDPISGHTALYWYRQSLGQGLEFLIYFQGNSAPDKSGLPSDRFSAERTGGSVSTLTIQRTQQEDSAVYLCASSIDIGGAREQFFGPGTRLTVL.